The 21 T cell receptor beta chains below come from one sample, sequenced in a study of regulatory dendritic cells for organ transplantation. Using immunoSEQ multiplex PCR, the repertoire was profiled, and TCRdb retains in-frame clones only, with some absent. The sample holds roughly 27,000 clones, around 79% seen once. The sample was memory CD4+ T cells from blood. Subset: CD45RO+ memory T cells. These TCRs come from a human donor in good health.

This chain links TRBV9 with TRBJ2-5; TRBD1 might be the D (6 bases). The CDR3 is 14 amino acids. CDR1 is SGDLS, CDR2 YYNGEE, per germline. V was shortened by 5 bases and J by 2 bases, with 13 bases between the two germline ends. CDR3 sequence: CASSWAGEQETQYF. The CDR3 DNA reads TGTGCCAGCAGTTGGGCAGGGGAACAAGAGACCCAGTACTTC.

The CDR3 loop reads CASSSRQGQYF. Written as DNA, the CDR3 is TGTGCCAGCAGCTCTCGACAGGGGCAGTACTTC. V gene TRBV7-2 combines with J gene TRBJ2-7; the match to TRBD1 covers 7 bases. J was trimmed by 9 bases and V by 4 bases; bases with no gene match: 3. CDR3 length equals 11 residues. Per germline, CDR1 SGHTA and CDR2 FQGNSA.

This clone has a single count. This rearrangement joins TRBV7-2 to TRBJ2-7; D remains unclear. The CDR3 totals 14 residues. Deletions cut 5 bases from V and 2 bases from J, with 13 bases between. Germline loops: CDR1 SGHTA, CDR2 FQGNSA. CDR3 sequence: CASSQGPRAYEQYF. CDR3 nucleotide sequence: TGTGCCAGCAGCCAAGGCCCGAGAGCCTACGAGCAGTACTTC.

This sequence joins TRBV6-5 and TRBJ2-7; no firm D call. This CDR3 region has 13 residues. Germline CDR1 is MNHEY and CDR2 is SVGAGI. V dropped 7 bases and J dropped 1 base, with 11 bases sitting between them. CDR3 in amino acids: CASTLAISYEQYF. CDR3 sequence (DNA): TGTGCCAGCACGTTGGCGATATCCTACGAGCAGTACTTC.

This clone has a single count. V gene TRBV19 combines with J gene TRBJ2-2; 15 positions agree with TRBD2. Germline CDR1 and CDR2: LNHDA and SQIVND (reference sequence). V trimming: 3 bases; J trimming: 2 bases; junction bases outside the gene matches: 4. The CDR3 loop spans 18 amino acids. CDR3 amino acids: CASSIVGLAGGNTGELFF. The DNA of the CDR3 is TGTGCCAGTAGTATTGTGGGACTAGCGGGGGGAAACACCGGGGAGCTGTTTTTT.

The chain combines TRBV4-2 with TRBJ2-1; the match to TRBD1 covers 10 bases. CDR3 size: 14 residues. CDR1 is LGHNA and CDR2 is YNFKEQ in the germline V gene. The V segment lost 3 bases and the J segment 9 bases; nucleotides outside the gene matches: 5. CDR3 nucleotides: TGTGCCAGCAGCCAGCCGGGACAGGGGCCTGAGCAGTTCTTC. Encoded protein: CASSQPGQGPEQFF.

The chain uses TRBV10-3 and TRBJ2-5; the match to TRBD1 covers 10 bases. The CDR3 spans 15 residues. Germline V gene sequence: CDR1 ENHRY, CDR2 SYGVKD. Trimming took 6 bases from V and 4 from J; bases not matched to a gene: 8. CDR3 region: CAIRGQGEAGETQYF. The CDR3 DNA reads as TGTGCCATCAGAGGACAGGGGGAGGCCGGAGAGACCCAGTACTTC.

The V and J genes are TRBV19 and TRBJ1-2; 7 bases match TRBD1. Germline V lookup: CDR1 LNHDA, CDR2 SQIVND (reference sequence). Trimming at V came to 5 bases and at J to 4 bases, leaving 10 bases not matched to a gene. This CDR3 region has 15 residues. DNA of the CDR3: TGTGCCAGTAGTTTCTTACAGGGGCCTGTCTATGGCTACACCTTC. Its translation: CASSFLQGPVYGYTF.

The rearrangement uses TRBV19 and TRBJ2-2; D possibly corresponds to TRBD2 (5 bases). This CDR3 comprises 14 residues. V dropped 6 bases and J dropped 7 bases, with 15 bases sitting between them. Germline loops: CDR1 LNHDA, CDR2 SQIVND (reference sequence). The CDR3 sequence is CASRPNPEGGELFF. CDR3 nucleotide sequence: TGTGCCAGTAGACCGAACCCTGAGGGCGGGGAGCTGTTTTTT.

This clone came up once. The gene calls are TRBV10-2 and TRBJ2-5; TRBD2 matches at 11 bases. CDR1 and CDR2 from the germline V gene are WSHSY and SAAADI. The V gene end was trimmed by 5 bases and the J gene end by 5 bases; junction bases not matched to a gene: 1. The CDR3 runs to 13 residues. As DNA, the CDR3 is TGCGCCAGCAGTTCTAGCGGGAGGGAGACCCAGTACTTC. As protein: CASSSSGRETQYF.

The chain couples TRBV9 to TRBJ2-7; D is uncertain. CDR1 and CDR2 (germline): SGDLS, YYNGEE. Trimming left V 3 bases short and J 0 bases short, with 13 bases between. CDR3 length: 15 residues. For the CDR3, the DNA is TGTGCCAGCAGCGCAGACTTAGTGAGCTCCTACGAGCAGTACTTC. This sequence encodes CASSADLVSSYEQYF.

The chain uses TRBV7-2 and TRBJ2-3; 10 bases fit TRBD1. V trimming: 4 bases; J trimming: 4 bases; junction bases outside the gene matches: 5. The CDR3 length is 15 residues. Germline-derived CDR1 and CDR2 are SGHTA and FQGNSA. The CDR3 is CASSSSGQGADTQYF. CDR3 bases: TGTGCCAGCAGCTCCTCTGGACAGGGGGCAGATACGCAGTATTTT.

V usage is TRBV6-1 and J usage is TRBJ1-1; D is unresolved. V dropped 6 bases and J dropped 8 bases, with 13 bases sitting between them. CDR3 length equals 12 residues. Germline V CDR1 and CDR2: MNHNS, SASEGT. CDR3 amino acids: CASRPVLGEAFF. The CDR3 DNA follows: TGTGCCAGCAGGCCCGTTTTGGGAGAAGCTTTCTTT.

The V gene is TRBV19, the J gene TRBJ2-1; unclear D gene. The V and J ends lost 0 bases and 0 bases respectively, with 6 bases between them. Per the germline V gene, CDR1 is LNHDA and CDR2 is SQIVND (reference sequence). This CDR3 is built from 15 residues. CDR3 coding DNA: TGTGCCAGTAGTATAGACGGTAGCTCCTACAATGAGCAGTTCTTC. Encoded protein: CASSIDGSSYNEQFF. The full variable domain, in which reference TRBV19 and TRBJ2-1 provide the parts outside the CDR3, is DGGITQSPKYLFRKEGQNVTLSCEQNLNHDAMYWYRQDPGQGLRLIYYSQIVNDFQKGDIAEGYSVSREKKESFPLTVTSAQKNPTAFYLCASSIDGSSYNEQFFGPGTRLTVL.

The rearrangement uses TRBV9 and TRBJ2-3; D could derive from TRBD1 or TRBD2 (7 bases each). The CDR3 runs to 16 residues. Between the trimmed V and J ends, which lost 3 bases and 0 bases, there was a span of 14 bases. Germline-derived CDR1 and CDR2 are SGDLS and YYNGEE. Written as DNA, the CDR3 is TGTGCCAGCAGCGGGGGAGGGGGCGTTAGCACAGATACGCAGTATTTT. This encodes CASSGGGGVSTDTQYF.

V and J are TRBV11-3 and TRBJ2-1, with D maybe TRBD2 (7 bases). The V and J ends lost 5 bases and 11 bases respectively, with 25 bases between them. Germline V gene lookup returns CDR1 SGHNT and CDR2 YENEEA. CDR3 size: 16 residues. The CDR3 DNA sequence: TGTGCCAGCAGCCAGGGCTCCGGGCGGGGGCTAATAAAGCAGTTCTTC. Translated: CASSQGSGRGLIKQFF.

The chain employs TRBV9 and TRBJ2-1, with a tentative D call TRBD2 (5 bases). CDR1 is SGDLS and CDR2 is YYNGEE in the germline V gene. The CDR3 is made up of 12 amino acids. The V and J ends lost 0 bases and 7 bases respectively, with 5 bases between them. CDR3 nucleotides: TGTGCCAGCAGCGTAGGGGAGAATGAGCAGTTCTTC. This codes for CASSVGENEQFF.

The chain has TRBV5-8 and TRBJ2-7; D call uncertain. The CDR3 length is 12 residues. Per the germline V gene, CDR1 is SGHTS and CDR2 is YDEGEE. Trimming cost V 7 bases and J 3 bases, with 11 bases left between them. CDR3 in DNA: TGTGCCAGCGGTAACAGATTCTACGAGCAGTACTTC. Translated: CASGNRFYEQYF.

This clone was observed a single time. The V and J genes are TRBV6-1 and TRBJ1-2; D perhaps matches TRBD1 (6 bases). Trimming took off 6 bases at V and 6 bases at J, with 17 bases between the two ends. CDR3 length equals 14 residues. Germline CDR1 and CDR2: MNHNS and SASEGT. The CDR3 sequence: CASSRQGGSDGYTF. CDR3 sequence (DNA): TGTGCCAGCAGCCGCCAAGGGGGTTCGGATGGCTACACCTTC.

The sample holds a few counts of this clone. The V gene is TRBV6-5, the J gene TRBJ1-5; D remains unclear. Germline V CDR1 and CDR2: MNHEY, SVGAGI. This CDR3 is built from 13 residues. Trimming took 2 bases from V and 4 from J, leaving 6 bases between them. The CDR3 nucleotides are TGTGCCAGCAGTTACAACCGGAATCAGCCCCAGCATTTT. Amino acid sequence: CASSYNRNQPQHF.

This chain joins TRBV6-5 and TRBJ2-2, with TRBD2 matching 7 bases. J lost 6 bases, V lost 7 bases, and 5 bases had no gene match. This CDR3 has 13 amino acids. Germline assignment: CDR1 MNHEY and CDR2 SVGAGI. DNA for the CDR3: TGTGCCAGCAACCGGGGGGAAGCCGGGGAGCTGTTTTTT. Residues: CASNRGEAGELFF.